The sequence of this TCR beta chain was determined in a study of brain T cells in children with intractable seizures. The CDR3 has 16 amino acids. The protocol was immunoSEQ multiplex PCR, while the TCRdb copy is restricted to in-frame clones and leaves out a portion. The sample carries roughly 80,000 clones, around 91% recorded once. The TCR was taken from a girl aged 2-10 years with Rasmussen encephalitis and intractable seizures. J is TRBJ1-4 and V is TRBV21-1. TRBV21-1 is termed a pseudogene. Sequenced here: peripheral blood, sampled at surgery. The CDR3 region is CASSLAPDQCPPGLFF. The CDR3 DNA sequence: TGTGCCAGCAGCCTCGCTCCGGACCAGTGTCCCCCTGGACTGTTTTTT.